The 30 T cell receptor beta chains listed next were all sequenced from one sample in a study of T cell responses to AZD1222 COVID-19 vaccine. Method: immunoSEQ multiplex PCR; TCRdb's copy keeps in-frame clones and lacks some. The sample comprises approximately 140,000 clones, 80% to 95% of which are singletons, and over 0.85% rests with the top ten. The sample consisted of peripheral blood, taken on day 0 of MenACWY control vaccination. The origin of the receptors is an adult in good health.

The CDR3: CASSQDLASDGYEQFF. The CDR3 nucleotides are TGCGCCAGCAGCCAAGATCTGGCTAGCGATGGGTATGAGCAGTTCTTC. This rearrangement joins TRBV4-3 to TRBJ2-1; D might be TRBD2 (6 bases). The CDR3 sequence is 16 residues long. Looked up from germline, CDR1 is LGHNA and CDR2 is YSLEER. The V end was cut by 0 bases, the J end by 8 bases, with 17 bases between.

J is TRBJ1-2 and V is TRBV15, with D tentatively TRBD1 (6 bases). The CDR3 extends over 14 amino acids. Germline V gives CDR1 LNHNV, CDR2 YYDKDF (reference sequence). Trimming took off 0 bases at V and 8 bases at J, with 13 bases between the two ends. The DNA for the CDR3 is TGTGCCACCAGCAGAGATCCGGGGGCAGGAGGCTACACCTTC. Amino acids: CATSRDPGAGGYTF.

Regarding this clone: This sample also contains other DNA sequences that code for the same CDR3. This CDR3 is CASSYSRVNTEAFF. Here the CDR3 DNA reads TGTGCCAGCAGTTACTCGCGTGTGAACACTGAAGCTTTCTTT. The V call is TRBV6-5, the J call TRBJ1-1, with no clear D. The V end was cut by 0 bases, the J end by 0 bases, with 5 bases between. Germline values: CDR1 MNHEY, CDR2 SVGAGI. This CDR3 spans 14 amino acids.

The count of this clone is one. This rearrangement joins TRBV2 to TRBJ1-1; no firm D call. The germline V and J ends were trimmed by 5 bases and 6 bases, with 10 bases remaining between them. Germline V gives CDR1 SNHLY, CDR2 FYNNEI. The CDR3 is 12 amino acids. CDR3 in amino acids: CASSFPGAEAFF. The DNA for the CDR3 is TGTGCCAGCAGTTTCCCAGGTGCTGAAGCTTTCTTT.

This chain connects TRBV2 to TRBJ2-1; 7 positions agree with TRBD2. The CDR3 has 15 amino acids. J was trimmed by 3 bases and V by 4 bases; bases with no gene match: 6. CDR1 is SNHLY, CDR2 FYNNEI, per germline. Here the CDR3 reads CASSGTAGFYNEQFF. The CDR3 region has the DNA TGTGCCAGCAGTGGTACAGCGGGGTTCTACAATGAGCAGTTCTTC. Complete variable domain (other parts from reference TRBV2 and TRBJ2-1): EPEVTQTPSHQVTQMGQEVILRCVPISNHLYFYWYRQILGQKVEFLVSFYNNEISEKSEIFDDQFSVERPDGSNFTLKIRSTKLEDSAMYFCASSGTAGFYNEQFFGPGTRLTVL.

The chain uses TRBV25-1 and TRBJ1-2, with D hard to call. The V end lost 1 base, the J end lost 0 bases, and 3 bases lay between the germline ends. The CDR3 totals 13 residues. CDR1 and CDR2 from the germline V gene are MGHDK and SYGVNS. The CDR3 region has the DNA TGTGCCAGCAGTGAATGGACTAACTATGGCTACACCTTC. As protein: CASSEWTNYGYTF.

The gene calls are TRBV11-2 and TRBJ2-1; D gene uncertain. The CDR3 has 16 residues. CDR1 and CDR2 from the germline V gene are SGHAT and FQNNGV. Trimming stripped 3 bases from V and 0 bases from J, with 12 bases between. Here the CDR3 DNA reads TGTGCCAGCAGCTTTGGCCATTTCGGCTCCTACAATGAGCAGTTCTTC. It translates to CASSFGHFGSYNEQFF.

This clone was observed a few times. The genes are TRBV11-2 and TRBJ1-5, with a possible D match to TRBD1 (6 bases). V shed 5 bases and J shed 3 bases, with 14 bases lying between them. The germline V gene has CDR1 SGHAT and CDR2 FQNNGV. This CDR3 contains 15 residues. This CDR3 reads CASSMGGRDNQPQHF. CDR3 nucleotide sequence: TGTGCCAGCAGCATGGGGGGCAGGGACAATCAGCCCCAGCATTTT.

The gene calls are TRBV3-1 (or the pseudogene TRBV3-2) and TRBJ2-7; D might be TRBD1 (6 bases). CDR1 and CDR2 from the germline V gene are LGHDT and YNNKEL (reference sequence). This CDR3 has 15 amino acids. The V end was cut by 1 base, the J end by 4 bases, with 14 bases between. The CDR3 sequence: CASSQGTGTLYEQYF. The CDR3 coding sequence is TGTGCCAGCAGCCAAGGGACCGGGACACTTTACGAGCAGTACTTC.

The chain uses TRBV4-2 and TRBJ1-2, with TRBD1 matching 7 bases. With 0 bases clipped from V and 7 bases from J, the junction kept 8 bases outside the gene matches. The germline CDR1 and CDR2 sequences are LGHNA and YNFKEQ. This CDR3 has 15 residues. CDR3 bases: TGTGCCAGCAGCCAAGAGGAGCAGGGGGGTCGTGGCTACACCTTC. Its translation: CASSQEEQGGRGYTF.

V usage is TRBV12-5 and J usage is TRBJ2-4, with D maybe TRBD1 (7 bases). The CDR3 spans 17 residues. V lost 0 bases and J 3 bases, leaving 15 bases between the germline ends. Germline CDR1 and CDR2: LGHNT and FRNRAP. CDR3 nucleotides: TGTGCTAGTGGTTTGGTAATCACAGGGGAGGACAAAAACATTCAGTACTTC. Protein sequence: CASGLVITGEDKNIQYF.

The chain joins TRBV12-3 or TRBV12-4 to TRBJ1-2, with D unresolved. Between the trimmed V and J ends, which lost 1 base and 4 bases, there was a span of 7 bases. This CDR3 is built from 13 residues. The CDR3: CASSLGPGYGYTF. DNA for the CDR3: TGTGCCAGCAGTTTAGGGCCGGGCTATGGCTACACCTTC.

The rearrangement links TRBV20-1 to TRBJ1-5, with a possible D match to TRBD1 (5 bases). The CDR3 runs to 13 residues. Deletions cut 6 bases from V and 4 bases from J, with 13 bases between. Germline V lookup: CDR1 DFQATT, CDR2 SNEGSKA (reference sequence). This CDR3 is CSASDSLNQPQHF. The CDR3 DNA is TGCAGTGCGAGTGACAGCCTAAATCAGCCCCAGCATTTT.

The chain couples TRBV4-2 to TRBJ1-4; a possible D gene is TRBD1 (6 bases). Germline loops: CDR1 LGHNA, CDR2 YNFKEQ. The V gene lost 0 bases and the J gene lost 6 bases, with 11 bases spanning the gap. The CDR3 covers 15 residues. CDR3 sequence reads: CASSQDFAGDEKLFF. Written as DNA, the CDR3 is TGTGCCAGCAGCCAAGATTTCGCAGGGGATGAAAAACTGTTTTTT.

The J gene is TRBJ2-1, the V gene TRBV2; perhaps TRBD1 as D (5 bases). From germline, CDR1 is SNHLY and CDR2 FYNNEI. The length of the CDR3 is 13 residues. V lost 6 bases, J lost 6 bases, and 12 bases lay in between. The CDR3 spells CASSPRQFNEQFF. The CDR3 bases are TGTGCCAGCAGCCCTCGACAGTTCAATGAGCAGTTCTTC. The entire variable domain, with the rest obtained from reference TRBV2 and TRBJ2-1, is as follows: EPEVTQTPSHQVTQMGQEVILRCVPISNHLYFYWYRQILGQKVEFLVSFYNNEISEKSEIFDDQFSVERPDGSNFTLKIRSTKLEDSAMYFCASSPRQFNEQFFGPGTRLTVL.

In this sample, this clone turned up once. The J gene is TRBJ1-1, the V gene TRBV2, with 7 bases lining up with TRBD1. The V gene's germline CDR1 is SNHLY and CDR2 FYNNEI. V dropped 2 bases and J dropped 0; count of bases not matched to a gene: 6. The CDR3 spans 16 residues. Here the CDR3 reads CASSELPGGLNTEAFF. In DNA form, the CDR3 reads TGTGCCAGCAGTGAACTGCCAGGGGGATTGAACACTGAAGCTTTCTTT.

The chain links TRBV6-5 to TRBJ2-3, with 10 nucleotides matching TRBD2. V lost 0 bases and J lost 2; bases outside the gene matches: 2. This CDR3 has 16 amino acids. CDR1 MNHEY and CDR2 SVGAGI come from the germline V gene. CDR3 sequence (DNA): TGTGCCAGCAGTTACTCTAGCGGGAGGTACACAGATACGCAGTATTTT. Amino acid sequence: CASSYSSGRYTDTQYF.

This chain links TRBV5-1 with TRBJ1-1; 8 bases are shared with TRBD1. V shed 0 bases, J shed 1 base, and the junction held 2 bases outside the gene matches. The CDR3 totals 15 residues. CDR1 is SGHRS, CDR2 YFSETQ, per germline. The CDR3: CASSLGQGANTEAFF. The CDR3 nucleotides read TGCGCCAGCAGCTTGGGGCAGGGGGCGAACACTGAAGCTTTCTTT.

The chain recombines TRBV7-2 with TRBJ2-7, with D possibly matching TRBD2 (5 bases). This CDR3 has 14 amino acids. Germline CDR1 reads SGHTA; CDR2 reads FQGNSA. Between the trimmed V and J ends, which lost 5 bases and 5 bases, there was a span of 16 bases. CDR3 nucleotides: TGTGCCAGCAGCCCCAACGGGGTAGGAAACGAGCAGTACTTC. Translating it yields CASSPNGVGNEQYF.

The chain has TRBV5-1 and TRBJ2-3, with D uncertain. The V gene lost 1 base and the J gene lost 5 bases, with 5 bases spanning the gap. The CDR3 consists of 12 residues. Germline V gives CDR1 SGHRS, CDR2 YFSETQ. The CDR3 nucleotides are TGCGCCAGCAGCTTGTCGGTAGATACGCAGTATTTT. This codes for CASSLSVDTQYF.

The chain links TRBV7-3 to TRBJ2-5; 7 bases are shared with TRBD2. This CDR3 spans 13 amino acids. Germline assignment: CDR1 SGHTA and CDR2 FQGTGA. Trimming at V came to 1 base and at J to 4 bases, leaving 0 bases not matched to a gene. The CDR3 coding sequence is TGTGCCAGCAGCTTAAGCGGGGGAGAGACCCAGTACTTC. Protein product: CASSLSGGETQYF. Together with reference TRBV7-3 and TRBJ2-5, the CDR3 gives the full variable domain: GAGVSQTPSNKVTEKGKYVELRCDPISGHTALYWYRQSLGQGPEFLIYFQGTGAADDSGLPNDRFFAVRPEGSVSTLKIQRTERGDSAVYLCASSLSGGETQYFGPGTRLLVL.

The V gene is TRBV11-2, the J gene TRBJ2-3, with 7 bases fitting TRBD2. V lost 2 bases and J lost 5; bases outside the gene matches: 7. The CDR3 is 15 amino acids. Germline CDR1 reads SGHAT; CDR2 reads FQNNGV. As DNA, the CDR3 is TGTGCCAGCAGCTTACCGCCTAGCGGAAGAGATACGCAGTATTTT. Translating it yields CASSLPPSGRDTQYF.

This CDR3 is CASSSGTSRFF. The CDR3 DNA follows: TGTGCCAGCAGTTCCGGGACTAGTCGTTTCTTC. The V gene is TRBV7-9, the J gene TRBJ2-1, with 8 bases that match TRBD2. The CDR3 contains 11 residues. V lost 6 bases, J lost 16 bases, and 8 bases stayed unmatched. From germline, CDR1 is SEHNR and CDR2 FQNEAQ (reference sequence).

This chain uses TRBV6-1 with TRBJ2-5; 7 nucleotides agree with TRBD1. With 3 bases clipped from V and 7 bases from J, the junction kept 8 bases outside the gene matches. Germline V gene sequence: CDR1 MNHNS, CDR2 SASEGT. This CDR3 contains 14 residues. The CDR3 loop is CASSDLDRARTQYF. As DNA, the CDR3 is TGTGCCAGCAGTGACCTAGACAGGGCACGGACCCAGTACTTC.

The gene calls are TRBV5-6 and TRBJ1-1; tentatively, D is TRBD1 (6 bases). CDR1 is SGHDT, CDR2 YYEEEE, per germline. This CDR3 comprises 14 residues. The V end lost 4 bases, the J end lost 5 bases, and 15 bases lay between the germline ends. CDR3 in amino acids: CASSPETGYTEAFF. CDR3 sequence (DNA): TGTGCCAGCAGCCCGGAAACAGGGTATACTGAAGCTTTCTTT.

The J gene is TRBJ2-4, the V gene TRBV5-5, with D perhaps TRBD1 (5 bases). Germline loops: CDR1 SGHKS, CDR2 YYEKEE (reference sequence). The ends were cut back, 0 bases at V and 4 bases at J, with 8 bases in the middle. CDR3 length: 14 residues. CDR3 loop: CASSLEGAKNIQYF. The CDR3 nucleotides read TGTGCCAGCAGCTTGGAAGGGGCGAAAAACATTCAGTACTTC.

V and J are TRBV10-3 and TRBJ2-5; 9 nucleotides align to TRBD1. V gave up 0 bases and J gave up 4 bases; unmatched junction bases: 0. This CDR3 has 14 residues. From germline, CDR1 is ENHRY and CDR2 SYGVKD. The CDR3 sequence: CAISESTGGETQYF. The CDR3 coding sequence is TGTGCCATCAGTGAGTCGACAGGGGGAGAGACCCAGTACTTC.

CDR3 region: CASSTGTGEGEQYF. The CDR3 DNA follows: TGCGCCAGCAGCACCGGGACAGGGGAGGGCGAGCAGTACTTC. The V call is TRBV5-1, the J call TRBJ2-7, with 10 bases identical to TRBD1. CDR1 is SGHRS, CDR2 YFSETQ, per germline. The V segment lost 4 bases and the J segment 6 bases; nucleotides outside the gene matches: 7. The CDR3 runs to 14 residues. The variable domain in full, with the rest retrieved from reference TRBV5-1 and TRBJ2-7, is KAGVTQTPRYLIKTRGQQVTLSCSPISGHRSVSWYQQTPGQGLQFLFEYFSETQRNKGNFPGRFSGRQFSNSRSEMNVSTLELGDSALYLCASSTGTGEGEQYFGPGTRLTVT.

This clone was counted a single time. The J gene is TRBJ2-1, the V gene TRBV5-1; D is unclear. Germline V CDR1 and CDR2: SGHRS, YFSETQ. CDR3 size: 12 residues. V was cut by 2 bases and J by 9 bases, with 9 bases left in between. The CDR3 DNA reads as TGCGCCAGCAGCTTCCCGGACGGTGAGCAGTTCTTC. This sequence encodes CASSFPDGEQFF.

The V call is TRBV4-2, the J call TRBJ1-6; possibly TRBD1 for D (5 bases). Trimming took 1 base from V and 9 from J, leaving 13 bases between them. The length of the CDR3 is 15 residues. From germline, CDR1 is LGHNA and CDR2 YNFKEQ. This CDR3 is CASSQVPGGISPLHF. The CDR3 DNA reads as TGTGCCAGCAGCCAAGTACCGGGGGGGATTTCACCCCTCCACTTT.